This T cell receptor beta chain was captured by sequencing in a study of blood T cell repertoires in COVID-19. Across the whole study: Material from acute and convalescent COVID-19 was sourced from the United States, Italy and Spain. Sources were T cells, B-cell-depleted T cells, or PBMCs; the material itself was cDNA or gDNA.

V was clipped by 9 bases and J by 3 bases; unmatched bases: 5. This CDR3 comprises 12 residues. The germline gives CDR1 MNHEY, CDR2 SVGAGI. Original methodology: Estimated nucleated cell counts came from reference gene primer amplification. Some clones are missing from TCRdb's copy, which holds only in-frame ones; the method was immunoSEQ multiplex PCR. The V and J calls and clone size come from that table; D and trimming were worked out from the DNA. The data show some 110,000 clones, roughly 90% seen once. The sequence was collected from a human donor in a cohort sampled during active COVID-19. The V call is TRBV6-5, the J call TRBJ2-7, with 7 positions matching TRBD2. Input material: peripheral blood. This CDR3 reads CASPGGDYEQYF. CDR3 DNA: TGTGCCAGTCCGGGGGGAGACTACGAGCAGTACTTC.